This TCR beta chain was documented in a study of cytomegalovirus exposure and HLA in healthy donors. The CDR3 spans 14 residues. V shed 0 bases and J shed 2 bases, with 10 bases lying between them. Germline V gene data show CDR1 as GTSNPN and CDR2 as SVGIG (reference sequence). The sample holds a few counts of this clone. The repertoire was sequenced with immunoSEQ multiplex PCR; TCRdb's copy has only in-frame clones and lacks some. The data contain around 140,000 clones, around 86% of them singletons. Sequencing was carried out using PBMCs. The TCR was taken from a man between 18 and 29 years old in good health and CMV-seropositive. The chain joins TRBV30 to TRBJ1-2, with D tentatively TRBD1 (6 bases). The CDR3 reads CAWSVDTGNYGYTF. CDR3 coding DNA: TGTGCCTGGAGTGTTGACACAGGGAACTATGGCTACACCTTC.